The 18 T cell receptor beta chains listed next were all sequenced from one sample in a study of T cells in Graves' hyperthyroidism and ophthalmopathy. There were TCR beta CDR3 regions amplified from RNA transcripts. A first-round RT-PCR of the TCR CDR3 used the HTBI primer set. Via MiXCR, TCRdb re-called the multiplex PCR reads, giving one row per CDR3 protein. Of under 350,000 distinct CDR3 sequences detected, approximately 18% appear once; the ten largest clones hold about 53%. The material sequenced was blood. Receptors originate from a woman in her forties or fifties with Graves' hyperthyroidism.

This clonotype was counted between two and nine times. Written as DNA, the CDR3 is TGTGCCAGCAGTTTCGGACAGGGAGACACTGAAGCTTTCTTT. Translation: CASSFGQGDTEAFF. The chain uses TRBV5-6 and TRBJ1-1; 8 positions agree with TRBD1. The V gene end was trimmed by 5 bases and the J gene end by 3 bases; junction bases not matched to a gene: 6. Germline-derived CDR1 and CDR2 are SGHDT and YYEEEE. The CDR3 totals 14 residues. Full variable domain (missing parts from reference TRBV5-6 and TRBJ1-1): DAGVTQSPTHLIKTRGQQVTLRCSPKSGHDTVSWYQQALGQGPQFIFQYYEEEERQRGNFPDRFSGHQFPNYSSELNVNALLLGDSALYLCASSFGQGDTEAFFGQGTRLTVV.

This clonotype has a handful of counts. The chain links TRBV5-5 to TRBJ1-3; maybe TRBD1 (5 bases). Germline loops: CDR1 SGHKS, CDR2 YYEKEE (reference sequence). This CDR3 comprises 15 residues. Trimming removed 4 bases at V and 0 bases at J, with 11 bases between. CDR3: CASSPGAGSGNTIYF. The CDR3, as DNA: TGTGCCAGCAGCCCCGGGGCGGGCTCTGGAAACACCATATATTTT.

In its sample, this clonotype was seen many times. The DNA of the CDR3 is TGCGCCAGCAGCGTCCAGGGGACAGTTAATGAAGCTTTCTTT. This codes for CASSVQGTVNEAFF. This chain joins TRBV5-1 and TRBJ1-1, with TRBD1 matching 7 bases. The CDR3 consists of 14 residues. Looked up from germline, CDR1 is SGHRS and CDR2 is YFSETQ. V dropped 4 bases and J dropped 7; count of bases not matched to a gene: 10.

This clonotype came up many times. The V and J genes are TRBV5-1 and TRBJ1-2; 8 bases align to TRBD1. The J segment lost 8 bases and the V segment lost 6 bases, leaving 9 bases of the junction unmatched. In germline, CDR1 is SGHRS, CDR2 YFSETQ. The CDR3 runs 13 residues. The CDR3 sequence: CASNGQGTRGYTF. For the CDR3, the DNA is TGCGCCAGCAACGGACAGGGTACGAGAGGCTACACCTTC.

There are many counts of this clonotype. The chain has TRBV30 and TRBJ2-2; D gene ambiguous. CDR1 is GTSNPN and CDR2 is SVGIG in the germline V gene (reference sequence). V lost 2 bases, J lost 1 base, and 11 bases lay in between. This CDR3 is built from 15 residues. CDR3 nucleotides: TGTGCCTGGAGTAGAGAGACTGAGAACACCGGGGAGCTGTTTTTT. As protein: CAWSRETENTGELFF.

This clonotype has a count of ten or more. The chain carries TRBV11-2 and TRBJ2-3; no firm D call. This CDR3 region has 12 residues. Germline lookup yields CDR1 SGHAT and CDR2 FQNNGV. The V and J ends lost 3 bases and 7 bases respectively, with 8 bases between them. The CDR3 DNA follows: TGTGCCAGCAGCTTGCCTACATATACGCAGTATTTT. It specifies CASSLPTYTQYF.

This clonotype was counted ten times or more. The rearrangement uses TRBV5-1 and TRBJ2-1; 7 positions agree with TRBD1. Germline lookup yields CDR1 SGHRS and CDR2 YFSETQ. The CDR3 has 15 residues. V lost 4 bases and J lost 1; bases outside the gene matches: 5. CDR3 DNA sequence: TGCGCCAGCAGCCTTCGGGACAGATCCTACAATGAGCAGTTCTTC. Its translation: CASSLRDRSYNEQFF.

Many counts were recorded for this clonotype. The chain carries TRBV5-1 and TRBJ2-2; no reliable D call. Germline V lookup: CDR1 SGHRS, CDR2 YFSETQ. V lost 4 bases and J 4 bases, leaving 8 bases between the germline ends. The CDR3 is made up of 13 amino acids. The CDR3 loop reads CASSPQTTGELFF. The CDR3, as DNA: TGCGCCAGCAGCCCGCAAACCACCGGGGAGCTGTTTTTT.

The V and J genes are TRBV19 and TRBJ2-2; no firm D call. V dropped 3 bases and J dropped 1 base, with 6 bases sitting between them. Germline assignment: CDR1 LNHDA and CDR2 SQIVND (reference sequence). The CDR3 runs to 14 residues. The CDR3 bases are TGTGCCAGTAGTATTCCGGGGAACACCGGGGAGCTGTTTTTT. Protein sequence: CASSIPGNTGELFF.

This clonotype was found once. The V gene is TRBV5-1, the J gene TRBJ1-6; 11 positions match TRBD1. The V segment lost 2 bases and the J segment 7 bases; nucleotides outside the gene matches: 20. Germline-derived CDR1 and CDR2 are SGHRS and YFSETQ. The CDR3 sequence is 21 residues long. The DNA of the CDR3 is TGCGCCAGCAGCTTCTTCCGCCTCCGGGACAGGGGGGGAGGCCGGAATTCACCCCTCCACTTT. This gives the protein CASSFFRLRDRGGGRNSPLHF.

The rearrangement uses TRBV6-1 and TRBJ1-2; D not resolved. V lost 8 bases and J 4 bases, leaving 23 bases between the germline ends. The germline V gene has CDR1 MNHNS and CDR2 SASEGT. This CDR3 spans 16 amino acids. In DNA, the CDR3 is TGTGCCAGCGCGCTCCCCCAAAGGCAGGATTTCTATGGCTACACCTTC. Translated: CASALPQRQDFYGYTF.

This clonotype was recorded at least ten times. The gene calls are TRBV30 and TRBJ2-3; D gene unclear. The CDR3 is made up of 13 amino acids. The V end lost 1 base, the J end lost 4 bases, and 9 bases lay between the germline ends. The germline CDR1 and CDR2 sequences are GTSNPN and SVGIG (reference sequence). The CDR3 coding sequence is TGTGCCTGGAGTGGCCCGGATTCAGATACGCAGTATTTT. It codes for CAWSGPDSDTQYF.

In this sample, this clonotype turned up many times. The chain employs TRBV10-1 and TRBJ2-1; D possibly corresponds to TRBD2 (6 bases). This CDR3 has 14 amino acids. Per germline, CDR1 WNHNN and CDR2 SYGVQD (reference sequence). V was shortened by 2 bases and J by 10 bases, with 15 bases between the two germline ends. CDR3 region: CASSENPREDEQFF. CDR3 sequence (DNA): TGCGCCAGCAGTGAGAATCCGCGGGAAGACGAGCAGTTCTTC.

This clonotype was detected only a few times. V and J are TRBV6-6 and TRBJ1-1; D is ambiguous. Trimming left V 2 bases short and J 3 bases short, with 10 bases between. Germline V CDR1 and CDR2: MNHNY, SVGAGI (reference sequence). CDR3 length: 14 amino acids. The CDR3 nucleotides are TGTGCCAGCAGTTACACCCCGGGCGACACTGAAGCTTTCTTT. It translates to CASSYTPGDTEAFF.

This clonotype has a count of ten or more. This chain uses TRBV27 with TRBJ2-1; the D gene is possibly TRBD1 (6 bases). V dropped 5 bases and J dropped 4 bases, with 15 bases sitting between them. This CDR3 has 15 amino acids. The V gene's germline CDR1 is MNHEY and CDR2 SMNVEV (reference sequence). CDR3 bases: TGTGCCAGCAGTCCACCGGGACACCTTTACAATGAGCAGTTCTTC. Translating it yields CASSPPGHLYNEQFF.

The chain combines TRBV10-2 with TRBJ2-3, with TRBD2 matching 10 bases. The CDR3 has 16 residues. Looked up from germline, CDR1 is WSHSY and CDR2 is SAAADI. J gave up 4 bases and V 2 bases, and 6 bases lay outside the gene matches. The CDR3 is CASSEITAGGADTQYF. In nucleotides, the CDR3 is TGCGCCAGCAGTGAGATTACAGCGGGAGGGGCAGATACGCAGTATTTT.

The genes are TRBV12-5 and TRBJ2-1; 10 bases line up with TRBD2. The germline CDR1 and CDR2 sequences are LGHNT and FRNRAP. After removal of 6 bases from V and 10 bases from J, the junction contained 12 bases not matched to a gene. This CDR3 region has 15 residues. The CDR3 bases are TGTGCTAGTGGAACGACTAGCGGGCGTCTTGGGGAGCAGTTCTTC. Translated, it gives CASGTTSGRLGEQFF.

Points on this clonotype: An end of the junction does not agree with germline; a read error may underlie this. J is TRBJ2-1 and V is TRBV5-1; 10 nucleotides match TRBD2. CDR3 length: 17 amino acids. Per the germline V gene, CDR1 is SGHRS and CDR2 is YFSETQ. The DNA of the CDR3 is TGTGCCAGCAGCTTGGCAACGCTAGCGGGAGTCTACAATGAGCAGTTCTTC. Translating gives CASSLATLAGVYNEQFF. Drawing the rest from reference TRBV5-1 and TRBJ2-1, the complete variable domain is KAGVTQTPRYLIKTRGQQVTLSCSPISGHRSVSWYQQTPGQGLQFLFEYFSETQRNKGNFPGRFSGRQFSNSRSEMNVSTLELGDSALYLCASSLATLAGVYNEQFFGPGTRLTVL.